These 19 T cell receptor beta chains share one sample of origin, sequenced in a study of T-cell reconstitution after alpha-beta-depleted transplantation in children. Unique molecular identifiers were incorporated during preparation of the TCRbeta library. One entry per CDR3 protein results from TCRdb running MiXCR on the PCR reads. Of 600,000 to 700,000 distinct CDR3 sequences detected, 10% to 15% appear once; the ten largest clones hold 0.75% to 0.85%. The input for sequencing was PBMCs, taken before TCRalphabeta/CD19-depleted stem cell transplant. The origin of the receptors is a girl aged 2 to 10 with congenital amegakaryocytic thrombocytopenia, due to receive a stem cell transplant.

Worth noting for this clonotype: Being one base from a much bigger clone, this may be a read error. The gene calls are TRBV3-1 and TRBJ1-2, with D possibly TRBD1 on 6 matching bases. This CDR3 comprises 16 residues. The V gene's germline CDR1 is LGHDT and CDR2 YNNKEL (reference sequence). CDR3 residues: CASSLSPGVRWFGYPF. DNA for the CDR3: TGTGCCAGCAGCCTATCACCAGGGGTTCGGTGGTTTGGCTACCCCTTC.

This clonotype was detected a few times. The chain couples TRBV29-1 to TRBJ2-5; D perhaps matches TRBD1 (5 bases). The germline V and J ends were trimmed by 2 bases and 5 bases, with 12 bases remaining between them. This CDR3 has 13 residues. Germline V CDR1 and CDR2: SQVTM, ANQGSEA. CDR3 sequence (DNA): TGCAGCGTTGAATGGGCAGGGATCGAGACCCAGTACTTC. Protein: CSVEWAGIETQYF.

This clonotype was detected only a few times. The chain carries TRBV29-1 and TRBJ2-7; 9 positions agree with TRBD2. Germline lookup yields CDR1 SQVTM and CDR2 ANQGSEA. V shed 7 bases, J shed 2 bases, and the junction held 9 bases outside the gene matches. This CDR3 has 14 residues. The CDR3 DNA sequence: TGCAGCGCCCGTTTGGCTAGCGGGACCTACGAGCAGTACTTC. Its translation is CSARLASGTYEQYF.

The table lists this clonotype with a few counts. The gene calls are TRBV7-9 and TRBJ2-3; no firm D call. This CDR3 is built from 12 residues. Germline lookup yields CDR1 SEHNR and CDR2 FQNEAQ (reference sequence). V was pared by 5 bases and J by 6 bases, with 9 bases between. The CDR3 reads CASSQLQDTQYF. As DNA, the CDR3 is TGTGCCAGCAGCCAACTTCAGGATACGCAGTATTTT.

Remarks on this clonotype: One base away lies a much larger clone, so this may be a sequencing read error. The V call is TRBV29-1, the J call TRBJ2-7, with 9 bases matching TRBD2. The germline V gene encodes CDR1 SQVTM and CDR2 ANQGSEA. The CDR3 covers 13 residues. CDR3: CSALAGSSYEQSF. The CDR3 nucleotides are TGCAGCGCTCTAGCGGGAAGCTCCTACGAGCAGTCCTTC.

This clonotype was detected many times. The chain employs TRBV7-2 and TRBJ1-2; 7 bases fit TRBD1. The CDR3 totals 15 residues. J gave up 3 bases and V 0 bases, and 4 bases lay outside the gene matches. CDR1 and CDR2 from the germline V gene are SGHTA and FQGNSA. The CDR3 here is CASSLAPTGDYGYTF. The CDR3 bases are TGTGCCAGCAGCTTAGCTCCAACAGGGGACTATGGCTACACCTTC.

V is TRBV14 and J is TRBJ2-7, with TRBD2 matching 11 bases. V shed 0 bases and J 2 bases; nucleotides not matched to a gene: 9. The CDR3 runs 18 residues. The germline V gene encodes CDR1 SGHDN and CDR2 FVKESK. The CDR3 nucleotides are TGTGCCAGCAGCCAAGACGAAATAAGACTAGCGGGGCCCTACGAGCAGTACTTC. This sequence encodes CASSQDEIRLAGPYEQYF.

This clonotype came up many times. The CDR3 protein is CASSARLAGFSDTQYF. Here the CDR3 DNA reads TGCGCCAGCAGCGCCCGACTAGCGGGATTCTCAGATACGCAGTATTTT. The J gene is TRBJ2-3, the V gene TRBV5-1; 11 positions match TRBD2. The CDR3 is 16 amino acids. V gave up 4 bases and J gave up 4 bases; unmatched junction bases: 8. CDR1 is SGHRS, CDR2 YFSETQ, per germline.

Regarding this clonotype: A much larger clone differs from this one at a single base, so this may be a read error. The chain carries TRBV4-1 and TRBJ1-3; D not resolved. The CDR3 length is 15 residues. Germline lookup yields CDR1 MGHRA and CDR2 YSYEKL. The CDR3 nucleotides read TGCGCCAGCAGCCAAGTCCCGGGTAATGGAAACATCATATATTTT. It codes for CASSQVPGNGNIIYF.

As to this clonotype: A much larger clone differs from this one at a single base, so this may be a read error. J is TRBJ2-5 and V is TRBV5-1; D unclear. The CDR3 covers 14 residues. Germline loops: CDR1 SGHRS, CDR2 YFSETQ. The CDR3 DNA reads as TGCGCCAGCAGCTTGGAGGAGAAACAAGAGCCCCAGTACTTC. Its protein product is CASSLEEKQEPQYF. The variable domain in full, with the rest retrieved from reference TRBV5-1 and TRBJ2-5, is KAGVTQTPRYLIKTRGQQVTLSCSPISGHRSVSWYQQTPGQGLQFLFEYFSETQRNKGNFPGRFSGRQFSNSRSEMNVSTLELGDSALYLCASSLEEKQEPQYFGPGTRLLVL.

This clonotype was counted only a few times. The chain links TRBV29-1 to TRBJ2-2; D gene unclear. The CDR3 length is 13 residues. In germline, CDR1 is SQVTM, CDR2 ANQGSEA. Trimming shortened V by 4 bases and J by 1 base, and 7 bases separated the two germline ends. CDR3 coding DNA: TGCAGCGTTGCCAGAGAGAACACCGGGGAGCTGTTTTTT. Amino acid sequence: CSVARENTGELFF.

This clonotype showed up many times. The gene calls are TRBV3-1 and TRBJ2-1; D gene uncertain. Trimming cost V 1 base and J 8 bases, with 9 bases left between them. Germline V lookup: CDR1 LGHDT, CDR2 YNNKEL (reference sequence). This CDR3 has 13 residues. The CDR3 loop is CASSQVAQHEQFF. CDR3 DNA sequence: TGTGCCAGCAGCCAAGTCGCTCAGCATGAGCAGTTCTTC.

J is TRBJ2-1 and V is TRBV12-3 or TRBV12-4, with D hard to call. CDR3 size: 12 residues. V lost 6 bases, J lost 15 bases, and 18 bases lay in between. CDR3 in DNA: TGTGCCAGCAGCCTTATGAGCGTAAGGCGGTTCTTC. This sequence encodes CASSLMSVRRFF.

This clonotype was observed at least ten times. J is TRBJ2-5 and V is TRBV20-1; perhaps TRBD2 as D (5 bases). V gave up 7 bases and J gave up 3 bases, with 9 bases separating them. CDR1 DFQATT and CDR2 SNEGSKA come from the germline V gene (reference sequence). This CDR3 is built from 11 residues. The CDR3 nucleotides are TGCAGTGTTTGGGGAGAAGAGACCCAGTACTTC. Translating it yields CSVWGEETQYF.

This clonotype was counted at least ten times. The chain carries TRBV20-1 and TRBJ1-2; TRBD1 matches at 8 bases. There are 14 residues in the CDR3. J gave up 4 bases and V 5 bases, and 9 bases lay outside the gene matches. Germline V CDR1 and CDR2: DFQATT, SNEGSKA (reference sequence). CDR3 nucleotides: TGCAGTGCTTCATCGGGACAGGCGACCTATGGCTACACCTTC. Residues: CSASSGQATYGYTF.

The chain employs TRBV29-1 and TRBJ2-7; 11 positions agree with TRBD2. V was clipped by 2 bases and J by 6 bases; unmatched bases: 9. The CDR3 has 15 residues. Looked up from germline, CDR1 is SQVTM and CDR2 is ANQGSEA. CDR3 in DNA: TGCAGCGTTGAAAGGGCGCTAGCGGGAGGCGGCGAGCAGTACTTC. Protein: CSVERALAGGGEQYF.

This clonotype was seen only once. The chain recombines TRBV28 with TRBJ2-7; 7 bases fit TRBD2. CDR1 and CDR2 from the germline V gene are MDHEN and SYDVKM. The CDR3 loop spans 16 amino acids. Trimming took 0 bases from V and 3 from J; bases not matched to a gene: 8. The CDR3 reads CASSLWGGNSFYEQYF. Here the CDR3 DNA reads TGTGCCAGCAGTTTATGGGGGGGGAACAGTTTCTACGAGCAGTACTTC. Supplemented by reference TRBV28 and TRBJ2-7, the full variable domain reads DVKVTQSSRYLVKRTGEKVFLECVQDMDHENMFWYRQDPGLGLRLIYFSYDVKMKEKGDIPEGYSVSREKKERFSLILESASTNQTSMYLCASSLWGGNSFYEQYFGPGTRLTVT.

The CDR3 reads CASAGQGVWETQYF. The CDR3 DNA follows: TGTGCCAGCGCCGGACAGGGGGTCTGGGAGACCCAGTACTTC. This sequence joins TRBV25-1 and TRBJ2-5; 10 nucleotides line up with TRBD1. Per germline, CDR1 MGHDK and CDR2 SYGVNS. With V trimmed by 8 bases and J by 5 bases, 8 bases remained unmatched. This CDR3 has 14 amino acids.

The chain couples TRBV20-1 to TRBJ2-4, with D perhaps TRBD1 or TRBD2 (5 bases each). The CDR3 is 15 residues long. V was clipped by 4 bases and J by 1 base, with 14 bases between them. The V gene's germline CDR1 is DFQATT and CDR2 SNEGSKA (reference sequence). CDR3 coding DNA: TGCAGTGCTATAAGACCTGGGGGTGCCAAAAACATTCAGTACTTC. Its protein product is CSAIRPGGAKNIQYF.